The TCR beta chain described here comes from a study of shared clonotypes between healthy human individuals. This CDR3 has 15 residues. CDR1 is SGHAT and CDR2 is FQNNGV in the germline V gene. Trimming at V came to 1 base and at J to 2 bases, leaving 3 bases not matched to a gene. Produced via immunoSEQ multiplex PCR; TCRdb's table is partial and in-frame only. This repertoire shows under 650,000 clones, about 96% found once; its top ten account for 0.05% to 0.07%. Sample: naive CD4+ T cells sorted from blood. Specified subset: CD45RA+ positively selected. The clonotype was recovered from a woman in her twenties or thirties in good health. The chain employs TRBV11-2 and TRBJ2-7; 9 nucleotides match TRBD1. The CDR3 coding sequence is TGTGCCAGCAGCTTAGGTCGGGACAGGGCCTACGAGCAGTACTTC. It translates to CASSLGRDRAYEQYF.